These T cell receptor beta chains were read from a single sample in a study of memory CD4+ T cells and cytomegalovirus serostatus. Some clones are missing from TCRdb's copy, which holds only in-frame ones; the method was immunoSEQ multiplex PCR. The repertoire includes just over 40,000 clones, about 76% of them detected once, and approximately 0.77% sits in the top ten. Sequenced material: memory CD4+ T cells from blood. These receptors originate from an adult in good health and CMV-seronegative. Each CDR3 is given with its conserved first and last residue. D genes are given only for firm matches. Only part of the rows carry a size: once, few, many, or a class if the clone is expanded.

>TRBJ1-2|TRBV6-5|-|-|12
TGTGCCAGCCGGGGGGCTGTCTATGGCTACACCTTC
CASRGAVYGYTF
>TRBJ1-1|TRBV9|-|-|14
TGTGCCAGCAGCGACCCTGGAGGGAACACTGAAGCTTTCTTT
CASSDPGGNTEAFF
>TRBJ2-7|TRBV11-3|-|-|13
TGTGCCAGCAGCCCCAGTGGGCTTAACGAGCAGTACTTC
CASSPSGLNEQYF
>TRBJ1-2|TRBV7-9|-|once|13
TGTGCCAGCAGCACCCCCCCGAACTATGGCTACACCTTC
CASSTPPNYGYTF
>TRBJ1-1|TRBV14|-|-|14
TGTGCCAGCAGCCGCCACCTGGAAGGGGCTGAAGCTTTCTTT
CASSRHLEGAEAFF
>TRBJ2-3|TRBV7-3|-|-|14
TGTGCCAGCAGCTCAATGACAATTACAGATACGCAGTATTTT
CASSSMTITDTQYF
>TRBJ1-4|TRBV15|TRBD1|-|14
TGTGCCACCGCCTGGACAGGGAGTAATGAAAAACTGTTTTTT
CATAWTGSNEKLFF
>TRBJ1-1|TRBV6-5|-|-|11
TGTGCCAGCAGCCCCGGATTCCGAGCTTTCTTT
CASSPGFRAFF
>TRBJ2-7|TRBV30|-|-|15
TGTGCCTGGAGTGTATCAGGCCGGTGGGGTCACGAGCAGTACTTC
CAWSVSGRWGHEQYF
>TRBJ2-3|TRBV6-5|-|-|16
TGTGCCAGCAGTTACTCTAGCGGATCTAGCACAGATACGCAGTATTTT
CASSYSSGSSTDTQYF
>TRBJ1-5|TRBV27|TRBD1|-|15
TGTGCCAGCAGTTTATTCGGGACAGGGGGCCAGCCCCAGCATTTT
CASSLFGTGGQPQHF
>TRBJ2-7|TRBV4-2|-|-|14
TGTGCCAGCAGCCAAGATTTCACCTCCTACGAGCAGTACTTC
CASSQDFTSYEQYF
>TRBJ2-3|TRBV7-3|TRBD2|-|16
TGTGCCAGCAGCTTAAGTAGCGGGGGGGGCACAGATACGCAGTATTTT
CASSLSSGGGTDTQYF